A selection of T cell receptor beta chains follows, all from one sample in a study of blood T cell repertoires in COVID-19. Produced via immunoSEQ multiplex PCR; TCRdb's table is partial and in-frame only. Of 200,000 to 300,000 clones listed, roughly 84% were seen once; the top ten hold approximately 2.4%. Sequenced: peripheral blood. Receptors originate from a middle-aged man who had recovered from COVID-19. CDR3s include the opening cysteine and the closing phenylalanine or tryptophan. Fields, in order: CDR3 length, D gene, clone size, V gene, J gene, CDR3 protein, CDR3 DNA. The D gene is left open where the match is weak. A row's size may be missing; if present it is once, few, many or a size class.

>15|TRBD2|-|TRBV5-4|TRBJ2-1
CASSDGLAGVNEQFF
TGTGCCAGCAGCGATGGACTAGCGGGAGTCAATGAGCAGTTCTTC
>12|-|-|TRBV7-2|TRBJ1-1
CASSLGALPAVF
TGTGCCAGCAGCTTAGGCGCCCTGCCGGCGGTCTTT
>13|-|-|TRBV6-2/TRBV6-3|TRBJ2-7
CASSPDSSYEQYF
TGTGCCAGCAGCCCGGACAGCTCCTACGAGCAGTACTTC
>14|TRBD1|-|TRBV15|TRBJ2-7
CATSRLDRAYEQYF
TGTGCCACCAGCAGACTTGACAGGGCCTACGAGCAGTACTTC
>12|-|-|TRBV6-5|TRBJ1-1
CASVGGYTEAFF
TGTGCCAGCGTAGGAGGGTACACTGAAGCTTTCTTT
>13|-|few|TRBV7-9|TRBJ1-2
CASSLELDYGYTF
TGTGCCAGCAGCTTAGAGTTAGACTATGGCTACACCTTC
>10|TRBD1|-|TRBV20-1|TRBJ1-2
CSAQTGRMVF
TGCAGTGCTCAGACAGGGAGAATGGTCTTC
>11|-|-|TRBV12-3/TRBV12-4|TRBJ2-7
CASGHRYEQYF
TGTGCCAGCGGACACCGCTACGAGCAGTACTTC
>13|TRBD1|few|TRBV18|TRBJ2-7
CASSPPQGYEQYF
TGTGCCAGCTCACCCCCACAGGGGTACGAGCAGTACTTC
>17|TRBD2|-|TRBV7-2|TRBJ2-7
CASSLKPGGPGFYEQYF
TGTGCCAGCAGCTTAAAACCGGGAGGGCCCGGTTTTTACGAGCAGTACTTC
>13|-|few|TRBV7-2|TRBJ2-7
CASSLGRDYEQYF
TGTGCCAGCAGCTTAGGTCGCGATTACGAGCAGTACTTC
>13|-|-|TRBV6-5|TRBJ1-1
CASRRGGDLGAFF
TGTGCCAGCAGGAGGGGCGGGGATCTGGGCGCTTTCTTT
>15|-|-|TRBV7-8|TRBJ1-1
CASSLEDRGNTEAFF
TGTGCCAGCAGCTTAGAAGATAGGGGGAACACTGAAGCTTTCTTT
>16|-|-|TRBV2|TRBJ2-4
CASRGTTRPSGDIQYF
TGTGCCAGCCGAGGAACTACAAGACCCTCCGGAGACATTCAGTACTTC
>16|TRBD1|-|TRBV7-2|TRBJ2-5
CASSLEGTGVRVAQYF
TGTGCCAGCAGCTTAGAGGGGACAGGGGTCCGAGTGGCCCAGTACTTC
>13|-|-|TRBV19|TRBJ1-2
CASSGGAREGYTF
TGTGCCAGTAGTGGGGGGGCCAGGGAGGGCTACACCTTC
>15|TRBD1|-|TRBV19|TRBJ2-2
CASSTGTGNTGELFF
TGTGCCAGTAGTACCGGGACAGGGAACACCGGGGAGCTGTTTTTT
>14|TRBD2|-|TRBV6-5|TRBJ2-1
CASSSAGLGNEQFF
TGTGCCAGCAGTTCAGCGGGACTAGGCAATGAGCAGTTCTTC
>13|-|-|TRBV12-3/TRBV12-4|TRBJ2-2
CASRPSRGGELFF
TGTGCCAGCAGACCGTCCCGCGGCGGGGAGCTGTTTTTT
>13|-|-|TRBV24-1|TRBJ1-4
CATSDNNGGKLFF
TGTGCCACCAGTGATAATAACGGTGGAAAACTGTTTTTT
>14|TRBD1|-|TRBV7-2|TRBJ2-1
CASSGNRGRNEQFF
TGTGCCAGCAGCGGAAACAGGGGGCGCAATGAGCAGTTCTTC
>13|-|-|TRBV9|TRBJ1-1
CASSRGPNTEAFF
TGTGCCAGCTCCAGGGGTCCGAACACTGAAGCTTTCTTT
>13|-|-|TRBV30|TRBJ2-2
CAWSVLFPGELFF
TGTGCCTGGAGTGTACTCTTCCCCGGGGAGCTGTTTTTT
>14|-|few|TRBV7-9|TRBJ2-3
CAVGAGYSTDTQYF
TGTGCAGTAGGGGCGGGGTATAGCACAGATACGCAGTATTTT
>14|-|-|TRBV19|TRBJ1-4
CASNPLYGNEKLFF
TGTGCCAGTAACCCCCTCTACGGGAATGAAAAACTGTTTTTT
>11|-|once|TRBV20-1|TRBJ2-7
CSATTGDEQYF
TGCAGTGCAACGACGGGGGACGAGCAGTACTTC
>14|-|-|TRBV30|TRBJ1-2
CAWSAPDRLNGYTF
TGTGCCTGGAGTGCCCCGGACAGATTGAATGGCTACACCTTC
>15|-|once|TRBV7-9|TRBJ2-3
CASSLAASEVDTQYF
TGTGCCAGCAGCTTAGCAGCGTCAGAGGTGGATACGCAGTATTTT
>13|TRBD2|-|TRBV7-2|TRBJ2-1
CASSYAAGGEQFF
TGTGCCAGCAGCTACGCGGCGGGGGGGGAGCAGTTCTTC
>16|-|-|TRBV2|TRBJ2-2
CASSEIGTRNTGELFF
TGTGCCAGCAGTGAAATCGGGACACGAAACACCGGGGAGCTGTTTTTT
>16|TRBD2|few|TRBV7-2|TRBJ2-7
CASSPEGLAGVYEQYF
TGTGCCAGCAGTCCCGAGGGACTAGCGGGAGTCTACGAGCAGTACTTC
>11|-|-|TRBV29-1|TRBJ2-5
CSGTGGETQYF
TGCAGCGGGACAGGAGGGGAGACCCAGTACTTC
>17|TRBD2|few|TRBV7-9|TRBJ2-3
CASSLTSGRAQTDTQYF
TGTGCCAGCAGCTTGACTAGCGGGAGGGCCCAGACAGATACGCAGTATTTT
>12|-|once|TRBV12-3/TRBV12-4|TRBJ2-2
CASSLSGGELFF
TGTGCCAGCAGTTTATCGGGCGGGGAGCTGTTTTTT
>15|-|once|TRBV4-3|TRBJ1-1
CASSQNWGGNTEAFF
TGCGCCAGCAGCCAGAATTGGGGGGGGAACACTGAAGCTTTCTTT
>15|TRBD1|once|TRBV9|TRBJ1-5
CASSSDRGGNQPQHF
TGTGCCAGCAGCTCGGACAGGGGTGGCAATCAGCCCCAGCATTTT
>15|TRBD1|once|TRBV30|TRBJ1-6
CAWSETGTVSSPLHF
TGTGCCTGGAGTGAGACCGGGACAGTGTCATCACCCCTCCACTTT
>16|TRBD1|-|TRBV19|TRBJ1-5
CASSMSGTGYHQPQHF
TGTGCCAGTAGTATGTCCGGGACAGGGTACCATCAGCCCCAGCATTTT
>18|TRBD2|-|TRBV7-9|TRBJ2-3
CASSLKFGGGPNTDTQYF
TGTGCCAGCAGCTTAAAGTTTGGCGGGGGGCCCAACACAGATACGCAGTATTTT
>17|TRBD1|-|TRBV25-1|TRBJ1-2
CASSAGTGGKVGYGYTF
TGTGCCAGCAGTGCCGGGACAGGGGGCAAGGTCGGCTATGGCTACACCTTC
>16|TRBD2|-|TRBV4-3|TRBJ2-5
CASSQGTSGAQETQYF
TGCGCCAGCAGCCAAGGGACTAGCGGAGCCCAAGAGACCCAGTACTTC
>15|TRBD1|-|TRBV5-4|TRBJ1-1
CASSNSNRGYTEAFF
TGTGCCAGCAGCAACTCAAACAGGGGGTACACTGAAGCTTTCTTT